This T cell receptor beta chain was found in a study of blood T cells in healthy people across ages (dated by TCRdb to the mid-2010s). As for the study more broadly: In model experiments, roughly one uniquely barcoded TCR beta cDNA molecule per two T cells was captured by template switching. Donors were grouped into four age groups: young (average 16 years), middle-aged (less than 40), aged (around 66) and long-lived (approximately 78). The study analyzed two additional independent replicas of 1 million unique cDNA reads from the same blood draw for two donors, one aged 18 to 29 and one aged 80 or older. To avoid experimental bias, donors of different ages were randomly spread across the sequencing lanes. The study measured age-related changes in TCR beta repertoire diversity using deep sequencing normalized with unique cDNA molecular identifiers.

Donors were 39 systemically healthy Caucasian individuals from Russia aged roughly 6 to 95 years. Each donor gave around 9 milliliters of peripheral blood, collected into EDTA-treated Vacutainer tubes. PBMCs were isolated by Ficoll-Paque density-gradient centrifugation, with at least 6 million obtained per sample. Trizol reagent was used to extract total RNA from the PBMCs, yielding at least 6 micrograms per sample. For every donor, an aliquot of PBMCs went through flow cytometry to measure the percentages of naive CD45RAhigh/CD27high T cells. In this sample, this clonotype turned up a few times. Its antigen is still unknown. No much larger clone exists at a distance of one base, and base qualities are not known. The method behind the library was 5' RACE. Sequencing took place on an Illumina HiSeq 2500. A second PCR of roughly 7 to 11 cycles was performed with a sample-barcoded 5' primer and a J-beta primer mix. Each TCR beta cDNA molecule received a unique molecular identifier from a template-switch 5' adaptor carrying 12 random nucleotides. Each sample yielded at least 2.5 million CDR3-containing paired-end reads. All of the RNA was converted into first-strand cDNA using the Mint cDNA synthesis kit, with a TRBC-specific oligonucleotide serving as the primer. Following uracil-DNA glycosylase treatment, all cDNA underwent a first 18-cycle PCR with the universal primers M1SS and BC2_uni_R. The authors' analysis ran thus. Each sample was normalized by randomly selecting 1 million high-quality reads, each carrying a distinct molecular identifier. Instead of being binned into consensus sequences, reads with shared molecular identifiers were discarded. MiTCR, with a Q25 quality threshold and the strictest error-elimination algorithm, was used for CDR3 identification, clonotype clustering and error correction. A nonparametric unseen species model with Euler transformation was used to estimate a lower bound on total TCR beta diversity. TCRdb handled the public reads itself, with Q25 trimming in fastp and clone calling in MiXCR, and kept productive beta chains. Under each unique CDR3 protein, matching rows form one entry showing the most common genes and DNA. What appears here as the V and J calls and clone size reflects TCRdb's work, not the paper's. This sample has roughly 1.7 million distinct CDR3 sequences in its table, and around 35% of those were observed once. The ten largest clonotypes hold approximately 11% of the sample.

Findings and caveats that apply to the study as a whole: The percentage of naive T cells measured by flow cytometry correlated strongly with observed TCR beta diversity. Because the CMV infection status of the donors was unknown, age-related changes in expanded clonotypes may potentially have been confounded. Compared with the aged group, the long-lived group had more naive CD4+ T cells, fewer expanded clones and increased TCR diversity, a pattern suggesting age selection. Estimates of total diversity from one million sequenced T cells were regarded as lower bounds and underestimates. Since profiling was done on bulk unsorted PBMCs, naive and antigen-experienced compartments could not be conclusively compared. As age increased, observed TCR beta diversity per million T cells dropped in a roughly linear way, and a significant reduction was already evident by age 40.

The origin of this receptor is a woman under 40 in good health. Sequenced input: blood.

The CDR3 reads CASSPAGGWTQHF. The DNA sequence is as follows: TGTGCCAGCAGCCCAGCAGGTGGGTGGACCCAGCATTTT. Rearrangement joined TRBV3-1 to TRBJ1-5; no confident D gene assignment can be made. Trimming takes 4 bases from V and 11 bases from J, and the germline ends sit 15 bases apart. Looking up the germline V gene (reference sequence) yields CDR1 LGHDT and CDR2 YNNKEL. Measured from the cysteine to the phenylalanine, the CDR3 is 13 residues long. Here the CDR3 DNA is all that survives: 39 bases in frame from base 1.